The text below deals with one T cell receptor beta chain. The record originates from a study of blood T cell repertoires in COVID-19. Clones were read by immunoSEQ multiplex PCR, and TCRdb kept only the in-frame ones, dropping some. The data contain over 350,000 clones, roughly 88% of them singletons. The CDR3 loop spans 12 amino acids. Germline V lookup: CDR1 GTSNPN, CDR2 SVGIG (reference sequence). V lost 5 bases to trimming and J lost 4 bases, with 9 bases between them. This receptor was obtained from a woman under 40 with active or convalescent COVID-19. Sequenced input: peripheral blood. V is TRBV30 and J is TRBJ2-1; tentative D call: TRBD2 (6 bases). CDR3 in DNA: TGTGCCTGGGGGACTGGGTACAATGAGCAGTTCTTC. Protein sequence: CAWGTGYNEQFF.